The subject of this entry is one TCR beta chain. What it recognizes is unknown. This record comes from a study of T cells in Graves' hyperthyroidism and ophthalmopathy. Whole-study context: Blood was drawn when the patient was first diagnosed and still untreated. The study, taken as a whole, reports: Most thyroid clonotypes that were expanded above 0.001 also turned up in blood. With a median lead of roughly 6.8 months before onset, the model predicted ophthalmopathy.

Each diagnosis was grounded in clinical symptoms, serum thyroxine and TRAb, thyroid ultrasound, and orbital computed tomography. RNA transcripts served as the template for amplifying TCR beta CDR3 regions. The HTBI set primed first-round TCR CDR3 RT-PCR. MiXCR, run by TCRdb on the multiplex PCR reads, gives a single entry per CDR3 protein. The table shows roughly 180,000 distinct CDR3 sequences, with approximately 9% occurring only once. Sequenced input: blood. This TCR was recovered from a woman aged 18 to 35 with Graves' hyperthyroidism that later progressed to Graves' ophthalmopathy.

The CDR3 DNA reads as TGTGCCATCAGTGAGGGAGCTGGGAATACGCAGTATTTT. Its protein product is CAISEGAGNTQYF. The V and J genes are TRBV10-3 and TRBJ2-3; D uncertain. The germline V gene has CDR1 ENHRY and CDR2 SYGVKD. V lost 2 bases and J lost 7, with 10 bases in between. The CDR3 is 13 residues long.